This T cell receptor (beta chain) was identified in a study of T cell repertoires in cytomegalovirus infection. At the level of the study: The authors relied on CMV epitopes, both recently identified HLA-C-restricted and well-studied HLA-B-restricted. Public signatures in TCR beta pointed to CMV infection and matching HLA type.

Study-wide results and caveats: The ex vivo response was dominated by HLA-C-restricted CMV-specific TCR beta clonotypes. Summed frequency of public TCR beta families distinguished CMV carriers with the relevant HLA.

TCRdb independently ran MiXCR on the reads; one entry per CDR3 protein. The repertoire holds hundreds of thousands of distinct CDR3 sequences, with around 31% as singletons. Germline CDR1 MDHEN, CDR2 SYDVKM. Deletions cut 5 bases from V and 3 bases from J, with 17 bases between. The CDR3 runs to 16 residues. About this clonotype: Its antigen is not identified.

The source was cultured PBMCs, collected from culture after CMV antigen stimulation. The receptor was derived from a human donor in good health (CMV status not recorded). Some clones in this sample may be carry-over from other donors' samples. The V gene is TRBV28, the J gene TRBJ1-5; TRBD1 might be the D (5 bases). DNA for the CDR3: TGTGCCAGCAGTGCACCCGGGGACGAAAACAATCAGCCCCAGCATTTT. Protein product: CASSAPGDENNQPQHF.